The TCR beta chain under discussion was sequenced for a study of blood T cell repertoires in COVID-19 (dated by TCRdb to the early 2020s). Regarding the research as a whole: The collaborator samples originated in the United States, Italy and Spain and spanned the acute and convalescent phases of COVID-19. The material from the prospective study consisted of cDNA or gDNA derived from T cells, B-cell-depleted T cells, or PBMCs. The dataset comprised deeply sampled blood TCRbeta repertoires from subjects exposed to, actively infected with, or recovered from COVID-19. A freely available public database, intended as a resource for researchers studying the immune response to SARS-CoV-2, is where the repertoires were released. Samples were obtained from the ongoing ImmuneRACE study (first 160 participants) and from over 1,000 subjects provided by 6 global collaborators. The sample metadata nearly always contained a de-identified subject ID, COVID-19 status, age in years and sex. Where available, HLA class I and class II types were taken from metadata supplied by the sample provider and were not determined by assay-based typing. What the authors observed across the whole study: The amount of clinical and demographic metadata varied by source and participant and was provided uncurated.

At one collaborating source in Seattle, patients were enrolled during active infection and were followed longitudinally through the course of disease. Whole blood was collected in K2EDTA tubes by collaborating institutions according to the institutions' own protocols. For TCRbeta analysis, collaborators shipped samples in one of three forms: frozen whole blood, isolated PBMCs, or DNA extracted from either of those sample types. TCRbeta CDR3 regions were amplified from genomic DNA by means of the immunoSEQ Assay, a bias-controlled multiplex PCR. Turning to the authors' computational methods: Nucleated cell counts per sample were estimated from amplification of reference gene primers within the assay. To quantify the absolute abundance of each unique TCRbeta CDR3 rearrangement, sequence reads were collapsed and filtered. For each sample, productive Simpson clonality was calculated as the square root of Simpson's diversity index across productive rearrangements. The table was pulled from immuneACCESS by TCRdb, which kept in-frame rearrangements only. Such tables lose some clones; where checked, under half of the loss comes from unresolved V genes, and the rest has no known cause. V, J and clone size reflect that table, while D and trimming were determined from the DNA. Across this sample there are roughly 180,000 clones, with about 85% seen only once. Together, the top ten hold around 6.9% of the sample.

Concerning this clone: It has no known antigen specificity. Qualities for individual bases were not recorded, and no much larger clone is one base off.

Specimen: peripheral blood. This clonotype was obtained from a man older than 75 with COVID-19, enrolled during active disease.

The CDR3 region reads CASSPTTALGDEKLFF. The nucleotide sequence reads as follows: TGTGCCAGCAGTCCGACGACGGCTCTCGGGGATGAAAAACTGTTTTTT. The rearranged chain carries TRBV2 and TRBJ1-4; the D gene identity is not certain. CDR1 and CDR2 were assigned from the germline V gene as SNHLY and FYNNEI. V and J lose 5 bases and 6 bases, and a span of 19 bases separates them. The CDR3 spans 16 residues, from the cysteine through the phenylalanine. Kept here is only the CDR3 DNA, which spans 48 bases and is read in frame from base 1.